The rows below give T cell receptor beta chains drawn from one sample of a study of shared T cell receptors in the human thymus. Sequencing used immunoSEQ multiplex PCR; TCRdb keeps in-frame clones, though not all of them. The sample lists about 660,000 clones, 70% to 90% occurring once. Separately, the same data were catalogued under a study of human thymus T cells.

The sample was thymocytes. The source is a boy younger than two with a congenital heart defect. Each CDR3 is given with its conserved first and last residue. A D gene is named only where the DNA matches it firmly. Not all rows give a size; the values are once, few, many and, for expanded clones, a class.

V gene	CDR3 length	clone size	J gene	D gene	CDR3 protein	CDR3 DNA
TRBV9	13	NA	TRBJ2-5	NA	CASSPLGGETQYF	TGTGCCAGCAGCCCCCTCGGGGGAGAGACCCAGTACTTC
TRBV6-1	13	NA	TRBJ2-7	NA	CASSAKDRSEQYF	TGTGCCAGCAGTGCGAAGGACAGAAGCGAGCAGTACTTC
TRBV19	16	NA	TRBJ1-5	NA	CASSHPQGWLNQPQHF	TGTGCCAGTAGTCACCCCCAGGGGTGGCTGAATCAGCCCCAGCATTTT
TRBV5-6	15	once	TRBJ2-7	NA	CASSWRGGNFHEQYF	TGTGCCAGCAGCTGGAGGGGGGGAAACTTCCACGAGCAGTACTTC
TRBV28	18	NA	TRBJ2-4	TRBD2	CASSSGTSGRKTKNIQYF	TGTGCCAGCAGTTCCGGTACTAGCGGGAGAAAGACCAAAAACATTCAGTACTTC
TRBV9	18	NA	TRBJ2-2	TRBD1	CASSAGTGDILNTGELFF	TGTGCCAGCAGCGCCGGGACAGGGGACATTCTGAACACCGGGGAGCTGTTTTTT
TRBV7-8	18	NA	TRBJ2-1	NA	CASSLFRPLAGPLNEQFF	TGTGCCAGCAGCCTCTTCAGGCCCCTGGCAGGCCCCCTCAATGAGCAGTTCTTC
TRBV6-5	14	NA	TRBJ2-7	TRBD1	CASSYRQGAYEQYF	TGTGCCAGCAGTTATCGACAGGGGGCTTACGAGCAGTACTTC
TRBV28	18	NA	TRBJ2-7	NA	CASSLRGRESWAGYEQYF	TGTGCCAGCAGTTTAAGAGGGCGGGAATCTTGGGCCGGCTACGAGCAGTACTTC
TRBV6-1	12	once	TRBJ2-7	NA	CASSWTASEQYF	TGTGCCAGCAGTTGGACAGCGAGCGAGCAGTACTTC
TRBV13	15	NA	TRBJ2-7	TRBD1	CASSLVGQGPYEQYF	TGTGCCAGCAGCTTAGTGGGACAGGGACCTTACGAGCAGTACTTC
TRBV5-4	14	NA	TRBJ1-1	NA	CASSLDNLNTEAFF	TGTGCCAGCAGCTTGGACAACCTCAACACTGAAGCTTTCTTT
TRBV11-3	15	NA	TRBJ2-5	TRBD1	CASSLGRQGRETQYF	TGTGCCAGCAGCTTAGGAAGACAGGGGCGGGAGACCCAGTACTTC
TRBV27	16	NA	TRBJ2-7	TRBD1	CASSFPRDRGFYEQYF	TGTGCCAGCAGTTTCCCCCGCGACAGGGGTTTCTACGAGCAGTACTTC
TRBV5-4	14	NA	TRBJ2-3	NA	CASSFRLEGDTQYF	TGTGCCAGCAGCTTTCGACTAGAGGGAGATACGCAGTATTTT
TRBV5-6	19	NA	TRBJ2-1	TRBD2	CASSSSGTSGRGSYNEQFF	TGTGCCAGCAGCTCCTCTGGGACTAGCGGGAGGGGCTCCTACAATGAGCAGTTCTTC
TRBV2	17	once	TRBJ2-1	TRBD2	CASSAGLAGGSYNEQFF	TGTGCCAGCAGTGCCGGACTAGCGGGAGGCTCCTACAATGAGCAGTTCTTC
TRBV28	15	NA	TRBJ2-5	TRBD2	CASSRGREGNETQYF	TGTGCCAGCAGTAGAGGGCGGGAGGGGAACGAGACCCAGTACTTC
TRBV9	14	NA	TRBJ1-1	TRBD1	CASSSPGGCTEAFF	TGTGCCAGCAGCTCACCAGGGGGTTGTACTGAAGCTTTCTTT
TRBV6-4	15	NA	TRBJ2-5	NA	CASSDSARSQETQYF	TGTGCCAGCAGTGACTCCGCCAGGTCCCAAGAGACCCAGTACTTC
TRBV28	12	NA	TRBJ2-3	NA	CASKGRGDTQYF	TGTGCCAGCAAGGGCCGGGGGGATACGCAGTATTTT
TRBV6-1	18	NA	TRBJ2-7	TRBD2	CASSEESSGRRGSYEQYF	TGTGCCAGCAGTGAAGAGAGTAGCGGGAGAAGAGGCTCCTACGAGCAGTACTTC
TRBV14	14	NA	TRBJ2-5	TRBD1	CASSRAEGAETQYF	TGTGCCAGCAGCCGAGCCGAGGGGGCGGAGACCCAGTACTTC
TRBV7-9	14	NA	TRBJ2-5	NA	CASSFLGDPETQYF	TGTGCCAGCAGCTTCCTCGGGGATCCCGAGACCCAGTACTTC
TRBV5-6	14	once	TRBJ2-7	TRBD2	CASSSRLARYEQYF	TGTGCCAGCAGCTCGAGACTAGCTAGATACGAGCAGTACTTC
TRBV7-9	11	NA	TRBJ1-4	NA	CASSLTGKLFF	TGTGCCAGCAGTCTCACCGGGAAACTGTTTTTT
TRBV4-1	21	once	TRBJ2-7	NA	CASSQVGRAVESADPTYEQYF	TGCGCCAGCAGCCAAGTAGGCAGAGCGGTTGAGTCAGCGGACCCCACCTACGAGCAGTACTTC
TRBV5-8	17	NA	TRBJ1-1	TRBD1	CASSWGLGQGENTEAFF	TGTGCCAGCAGCTGGGGACTGGGACAGGGGGAAAACACTGAAGCTTTCTTT
TRBV4-1	13	NA	TRBJ2-7	TRBD1	CASSLTGAYEQYF	TGCGCCAGCAGCCTGACAGGGGCCTACGAGCAGTACTTC
TRBV2	12	NA	TRBJ1-2	NA	CASSRQENGYTF	TGTGCCAGCAGTCGACAGGAAAATGGCTACACCTTC
TRBV14	12	NA	TRBJ2-7	NA	CASSPSLYEQYF	TGTGCCAGCAGCCCTTCCCTATACGAGCAGTACTTC
TRBV5-1	13	NA	TRBJ2-7	NA	CASSLRGLTEQYF	TGCGCCAGCAGCTTGAGGGGACTCACCGAGCAGTACTTC
TRBV5-1	17	NA	TRBJ1-6	TRBD1	CASSLRDRGQGNSPLHF	TGCGCCAGCAGCTTGAGAGACAGGGGACAGGGGAATTCACCCCTCCACTTT
TRBV19	18	NA	TRBJ2-5	TRBD2	CASSFTSGTSAEMKTQYF	TGTGCCAGTAGTTTCACCTCCGGGACTAGTGCAGAAATGAAGACCCAGTACTTC
TRBV7-8	13	NA	TRBJ1-2	NA	CASSLGPAGGYTF	TGTGCCAGCAGCTTAGGGCCAGCAGGAGGCTACACCTTC